The clone carrying this T cell receptor (beta chain) was counted ten times or more. Its cognate antigen is unknown. Trimming pared 3 bases from V and 0 bases from J, leaving 18 bases between. CDR1 MNHNS and CDR2 SASEGT come from the germline V gene. CDR3 length: 18 residues. A marrow graft followed busulfan-fludarabine conditioning, with cyclophosphamide on days +3 and +4. The data belong to a study of T cells after posttransplantation cyclophosphamide. Whole-study results and caveats: Tissue-infiltrating T cells from skin or gut overlapped little with blood T cells.

TCRdb's table, derived via immunoSEQ multiplex PCR, lists solely in-frame clones and lacks some. In total the sample includes approximately 10,000 clones, none of them seen once. The gene calls are TRBV6-1 and TRBJ1-5, with no clear D. The sequencing here drew on PBMCs, taken approximately 380 days after allogeneic stem cell transplant with posttransplant cyclophosphamide. This sequence originates from a male patient aged 45-60 years who received an allogeneic stem cell transplant from a related donor and was CMV-positive. Part of the T cells may come from the graft donor. This CDR3 reads CASSEWAVAGYSNQPQHF. The CDR3 DNA sequence: TGTGCCAGCAGTGAGTGGGCAGTCGCCGGTTATAGCAATCAGCCCCAGCATTTT.